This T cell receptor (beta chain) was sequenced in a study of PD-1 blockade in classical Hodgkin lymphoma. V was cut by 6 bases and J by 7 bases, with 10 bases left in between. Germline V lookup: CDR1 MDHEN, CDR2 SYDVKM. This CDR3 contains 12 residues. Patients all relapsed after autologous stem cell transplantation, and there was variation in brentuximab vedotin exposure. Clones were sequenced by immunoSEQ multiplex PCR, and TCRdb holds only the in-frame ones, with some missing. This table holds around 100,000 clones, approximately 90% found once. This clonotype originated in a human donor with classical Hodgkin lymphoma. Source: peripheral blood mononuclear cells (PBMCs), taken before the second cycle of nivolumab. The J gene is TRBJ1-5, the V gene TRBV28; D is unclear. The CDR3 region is CASSLWKQPQHF. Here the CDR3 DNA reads TGTGCCAGCAGCCTATGGAAGCAGCCCCAGCATTTT.